These T cell receptor beta chains were read from a single sample in a study of CD8+CD57+ T cells in acquired aplastic anemia. A single record per CDR3 protein comes from TCRdb applying MiXCR to the reads. The data show fewer than 250,000 distinct CDR3 sequences, around half seen once. The sequencing sample was made of sorted CD4+, CD8+, or CD8+CD57+ T cells (not recorded which) from PBMCs. These receptors all stem from a human donor with aplastic anemia. The CDR3 runs from the conserved cysteine through the conserved F or W. The D gene is left open where the match is weak. Clone size appears in some rows only: once, few, many, or a class for an expanded clone.

clone size,D gene,J gene,V gene,CDR3 protein,CDR3 DNA
.,TRBD2,TRBJ2-5,TRBV7-6,CASSSNSGLAGVQETQYF,TGTGCCAGCAGCTCCAACAGCGGACTAGCGGGAGTCCAAGAGACCCAGTACTTC
.,TRBD1,TRBJ2-1,TRBV9,CASSGRQGSYNEQFF,TGTGCCAGCAGCGGCCGACAGGGATCGTATAATGAGCAGTTCTTC
.,.,TRBJ1-1,TRBV20-1,CSASGVANTEAFF,TGCAGTGCTAGTGGTGTAGCGAACACTGAAGCTTTCTTT
.,TRBD1,TRBJ1-2,TRBV6-1,CASSNLQGRQGYTF,TGTGCCAGCAGTAACCTACAGGGGCGGCAGGGCTACACCTTC
few,TRBD2,TRBJ2-7,TRBV7-2,CASSLGVTGGIEQYF,TGTGCCAGCAGCTTAGGCGTAACGGGAGGGATTGAGCAGTACTTC
.,.,TRBJ2-3,TRBV20-1,CSARLLSGNEQYF,TGCAGTGCTAGGCTCCTCTCGGGTAATGAGCAGTATTTT
.,.,TRBJ2-2,TRBV24-1,CATSPSHTGELFF,TGTGCCACCAGTCCTTCCCACACCGGGGAGCTGTTTTTT
many,.,TRBJ2-5,TRBV5-4,CASSYHPGAKQETQYF,TGTGCCAGCAGCTACCACCCCGGGGCTAAGCAAGAGACCCAGTACTTC
few,.,TRBJ2-7,TRBV19,CASSMMGGEQYF,TGTGCCAGTAGTATGATGGGTGGCGAGCAGTACTTC
.,.,TRBJ2-7,TRBV10-3,CASSPVGLGNEQYF,TGTGCCAGCAGTCCCGTCGGACTGGGTAACGAGCAGTACTTC
.,.,TRBJ2-3,TRBV4-3,CASRSSAGTQEDAQYF,TGCGCCAGCAGATCTTCTGCCGGGACCCAAGAGGATGCGCAGTATTTT
many,TRBD2,TRBJ2-1,TRBV2,CAETLAGAGVHNEQFF,TGTGCCGAAACCCTAGCGGGAGCTGGGGTTCACAATGAGCAGTTCTTC
.,.,TRBJ1-6,TRBV12-3/TRBV12-4,CASSLVSAGSYNSPLHF,TGTGCCAGCAGTTTGGTGTCCGCAGGGTCCTATAATTCACCCCTCCACTTT
many,.,TRBJ1-6,TRBV3-1,CASSQATTGMFSPLHF,TGTGCCAGCAGCCAGGCAACTACAGGGATGTTTTCACCCCTCCACTTT
few,.,TRBJ1-1,TRBV30,CAWTPGTVNTEAFF,TGTGCCTGGACCCCCGGGACGGTTAACACTGAAGCTTTCTTT
many,.,TRBJ2-2,TRBV14,CASTQKGDTGELFF,TGTGCCAGCACCCAAAAGGGGGACACCGGGGAGCTGTTTTTT
few,.,TRBJ1-5,TRBV20-1,CSANSGAQPQHF,TGCAGTGCCAATTCGGGGGCACAGCCCCAGCATTTT
.,.,TRBJ2-7,TRBV7-8,CASSLGRPDEQYF,TGTGCCAGCAGCTTAGGGAGGCCCGACGAGCAGTACTTC
many,TRBD1,TRBJ2-5,TRBV7-9,CASSKTGAQETQYF,TGTGCCAGCAGCAAAACAGGGGCCCAAGAGACCCAGTACTTC
.,.,TRBJ1-4,TRBV20-1,CSARDEGGNEKLFF,TGCAGTGCTAGAGATGAGGGGGGCAATGAAAAACTGTTTTTT
.,.,TRBJ1-6,TRBV7-6,CASSLGSGNSPLHF,TGTGCCAGCAGCTTAGGGTCGGGGAATTCACCCCTCCACTTT
.,.,TRBJ2-7,TRBV19,CASSMAVRQARSYEQYF,TGTGCCAGTAGTATGGCAGTGAGACAGGCACGCTCCTACGAGCAGTACTTC
few,TRBD1,TRBJ1-2,TRBV27,CASRQGPYGYTF,TGTGCCAGCCGACAGGGGCCCTATGGCTACACCTTC
.,TRBD1,TRBJ2-7,TRBV25-1,CAGSGGQNYEQYF,TGTGCCGGCAGTGGGGGACAGAATTACGAGCAGTACTTC
.,.,TRBJ2-3,TRBV19,CASSIARGRGTDTQYF,TGTGCCAGTAGTATAGCTAGGGGACGAGGCACAGATACGCAGTATTTT
once,.,TRBJ2-3,TRBV19,CASSNRARTDTQYF,TGTGCCAGTAGTAACAGGGCACGCACAGATACGCAGTATTTT
.,.,TRBJ1-2,TRBV28,CASSLAGGSNYGYTF,TGTGCCAGCAGTTTGGCTGGCGGTTCTAACTATGGCTACACCTTC
many,.,TRBJ1-1,TRBV6-6,CASGDRSEAFF,TGTGCCAGCGGTGACCGGTCCGAAGCTTTCTTT
.,TRBD1,TRBJ1-2,TRBV2,CASSDGRGLYGYTF,TGTGCCAGTAGTGACGGCAGGGGGCTTTATGGCTACACCTTC
many,.,TRBJ1-2,TRBV7-9,CASSTREDGGTF,TGTGCCAGCAGCACCCGAGAAGATGGGGGGACCTTC
.,.,TRBJ1-6,TRBV27,CASSPATTRSYNSPLHF,TGTGCCAGCAGTCCCGCGACAACCCGCTCCTATAATTCACCCCTCCACTTT
many,.,TRBJ2-7,TRBV6-1,CASSDRVWNEQYF,TGTGCCAGCAGTGACAGGGTGTGGAACGAGCAGTACTTC
few,.,TRBJ2-7,TRBV24-1,CATSAGETYEQYF,TGTGCCACCAGTGCGGGGGAGACCTACGAGCAGTACTTC
.,.,TRBJ2-7,TRBV11-2,CASSLDVTGSYEQYF,TGTGCCAGCAGCTTAGATGTGACAGGATCCTACGAGCAGTACTTC
many,TRBD2,TRBJ2-2,TRBV7-2,CASSDFRTSRDTGELFF,TGTGCCAGCAGCGATTTCAGGACTAGCAGAGACACCGGGGAGCTGTTTTTT
.,.,TRBJ2-3,TRBV15,CATSRGTTDTQYF,TGTGCCACCAGCAGAGGGACCACAGATACGCAGTATTTT
.,TRBD1,TRBJ1-4,TRBV24-1,CATSDRDRPGKLFF,TGTGCCACCAGTGATAGGGACAGGCCGGGAAAACTGTTTTTT
many,.,TRBJ2-5,TRBV7-6,CASSLNRQGGQETQYF,TGTGCCAGCAGCTTGAATCGACAGGGAGGCCAAGAGACCCAGTACTTC
.,.,TRBJ1-5,TRBV20-1,CSALTGYSNQPQHF,TGCAGTGCACTTACAGGATATAGCAATCAGCCCCAGCATTTT
.,.,TRBJ1-1,TRBV9,CASSGGQPNTEAFF,TGTGCCAGCAGCGGCGGACAACCGAACACTGAAGCTTTCTTT
many,.,TRBJ1-5,TRBV4-1,CASSQLASGNQPQHF,TGCGCCAGCAGCCAATTGGCGTCTGGGAATCAGCCCCAGCATTTT
.,.,TRBJ1-1,TRBV5-5,CASSSLYRTEAFF,TGTGCCAGCAGCTCACTGTACCGCACTGAAGCTTTCTTT
.,.,TRBJ2-1,TRBV11-3,CASSLGGKNNEQFF,TGTGCCAGCAGCTTAGGCGGGAAAAACAATGAGCAGTTCTTC
many,TRBD2,TRBJ2-7,TRBV11-2,CASSLGREGHFYEQYF,TGTGCCAGCAGCTTAGGGCGGGAGGGCCATTTTTACGAGCAGTACTTC
many,.,TRBJ2-1,TRBV4-1,CASSQFGNEQFF,TGCGCCAGCAGCCAATTCGGCAATGAGCAGTTCTTC